This TCR beta chain derives from a study of OX40 agonist ivuxolimab in advanced cancers. Study conclusions and caveats: At doses 0.1 to 3.0 mg/kg, CD4+ and CD8+ clones expanded.

Concerning this clone: What it binds is not known.

Sequencing used immunoSEQ multiplex PCR; TCRdb keeps in-frame clones, though not all of them. The sample contains approximately 90,000 clones, roughly 89% of which appear only once. This CDR3 region has 17 residues. V shed 1 base and J 2 bases; nucleotides not matched to a gene: 6. CDR1 SGHNT and CDR2 YYREEE come from the germline V gene (reference sequence). This clonotype was sampled from an adult with an advanced solid tumor such as melanoma, head and neck, liver or kidney cancer. The chain has TRBV5-4 and TRBJ2-4, with 10 bases aligning to TRBD1. Sequencing used CD4+ or CD8+ T cells sorted from blood, obtained in a trial of the OX40 agonist ivuxolimab. The CDR3 here is CASSLQTGGATKNIQYF. As DNA, the CDR3 is TGTGCCAGCAGCTTGCAGACAGGGGGCGCGACCAAAAACATTCAGTACTTC.